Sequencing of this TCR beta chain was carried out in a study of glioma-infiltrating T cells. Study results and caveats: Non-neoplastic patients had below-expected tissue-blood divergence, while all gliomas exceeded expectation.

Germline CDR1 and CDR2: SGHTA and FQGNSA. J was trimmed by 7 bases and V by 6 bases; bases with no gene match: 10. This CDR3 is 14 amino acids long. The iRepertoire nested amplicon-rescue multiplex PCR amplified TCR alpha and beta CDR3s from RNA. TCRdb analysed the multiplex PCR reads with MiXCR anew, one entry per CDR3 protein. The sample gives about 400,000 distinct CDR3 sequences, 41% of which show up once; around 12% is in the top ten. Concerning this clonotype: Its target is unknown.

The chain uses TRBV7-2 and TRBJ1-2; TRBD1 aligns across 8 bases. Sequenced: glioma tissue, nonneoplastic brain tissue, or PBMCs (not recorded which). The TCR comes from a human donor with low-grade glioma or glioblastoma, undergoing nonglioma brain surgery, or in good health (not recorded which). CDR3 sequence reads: CASSSIQGALGYTF. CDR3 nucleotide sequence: TGTGCCAGCAGTTCAATCCAGGGGGCGCTTGGCTACACCTTC. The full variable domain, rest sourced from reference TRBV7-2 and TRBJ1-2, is GAGVSQSPSNKVTEKGKDVELRCDPISGHTALYWYRQSLGQGLEFLIYFQGNSAPDKSGLPSDRFSAERTGGSVSTLTIQRTQQEDSAVYLCASSSIQGALGYTFGSGTRLTVV.